This T cell receptor beta chain is drawn from a study of blood T cell repertoires in COVID-19. Study overall: From T cells, B-cell-depleted T cells, or PBMCs came the material, which was cDNA or gDNA.

In the original processing: Estimated nucleated cell counts came from reference gene primer amplification. Sequencing used immunoSEQ multiplex PCR; TCRdb keeps in-frame clones, though not all of them. V and J calls and clone size are given by that table; D and trimming were obtained from the DNA. The sample shows about 270,000 clones, roughly 85% of them seen only once. Trimming pared 2 bases from V and 10 bases from J, leaving 15 bases between. Germline assignment: CDR1 MNHEY and CDR2 SVGAGI. The CDR3 is 15 residues long. The specimen was peripheral blood. The clonotype originates from a woman aged 18-35 years with acute or convalescent COVID-19. The chain joins TRBV6-5 to TRBJ1-6; possible D gene TRBD1, 5 bases. Here the CDR3 reads CASSYGGRLDSPLHF. DNA of the CDR3: TGTGCCAGCAGTTACGGGGGGAGACTCGACTCACCCCTCCACTTT.